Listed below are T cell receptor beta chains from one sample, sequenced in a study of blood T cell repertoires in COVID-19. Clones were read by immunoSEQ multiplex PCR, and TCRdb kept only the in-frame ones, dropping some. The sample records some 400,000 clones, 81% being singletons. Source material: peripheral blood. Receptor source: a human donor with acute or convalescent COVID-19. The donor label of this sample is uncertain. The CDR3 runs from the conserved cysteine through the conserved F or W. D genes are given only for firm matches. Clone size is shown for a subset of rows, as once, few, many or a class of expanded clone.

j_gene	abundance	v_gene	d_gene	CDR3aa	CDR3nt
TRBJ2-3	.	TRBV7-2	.	CASSLVALVSASDTQYF	TGTGCCAGCAGCTTAGTAGCCCTAGTATCAGCCAGCGATACGCAGTATTTT
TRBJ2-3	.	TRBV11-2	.	CASSLNGGTDTQYF	TGTGCCAGCAGCTTAAACGGGGGCACAGATACGCAGTATTTT
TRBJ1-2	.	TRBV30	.	CAWAPGHDGYTF	TGTGCCTGGGCACCGGGACACGACGGCTACACCTTC
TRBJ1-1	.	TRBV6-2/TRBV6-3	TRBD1	CASNYRGLNTEAFF	TGTGCCAGCAATTACAGGGGGTTGAACACTGAAGCTTTCTTT
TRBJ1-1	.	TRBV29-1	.	CSVRHSNTEAFF	TGCAGCGTCCGACACTCGAACACTGAAGCTTTCTTT
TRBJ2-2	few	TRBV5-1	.	CASSRGDILNTGELFF	TGCGCCAGCTCACGAGGGGACATCCTGAACACCGGGGAGCTGTTTTTT
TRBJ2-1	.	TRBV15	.	CATSRGRVREEQFF	TGTGCCACCAGCAGAGGGAGGGTTCGGGAAGAGCAGTTCTTC
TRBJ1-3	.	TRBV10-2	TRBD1	CASREGASGNTIYF	TGCGCCAGCAGGGAGGGGGCGTCTGGAAACACCATATATTTT
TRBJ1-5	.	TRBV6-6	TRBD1	CASSPGQGAWQPQHF	TGTGCCAGCAGTCCAGGACAGGGGGCTTGGCAGCCCCAGCATTTT
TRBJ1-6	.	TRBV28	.	CAAGGLRDIPPPLHF	TGTGCCGCGGGGGGACTCCGGGACATTCCCCCACCCCTCCACTTT
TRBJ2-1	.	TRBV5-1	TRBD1	CASSITGTGIEGNEQFF	TGCGCCAGCAGTATTACCGGGACAGGGATTGAAGGCAATGAGCAGTTCTTC
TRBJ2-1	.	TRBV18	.	CASSGGESYNEQFF	TGTGCCAGCTCAGGGGGCGAGTCCTACAATGAGCAGTTCTTC
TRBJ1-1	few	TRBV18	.	CASSQGFLMNTEAFF	TGTGCCAGCTCACAGGGGTTCCTAATGAACACTGAAGCTTTCTTT
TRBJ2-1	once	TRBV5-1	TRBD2	CASSFAGERDNEQFF	TGCGCCAGCAGCTTCGCGGGGGAACGGGACAATGAGCAGTTCTTC
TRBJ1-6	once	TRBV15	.	CATSRAPIGGNSPLHF	TGTGCCACCAGCAGGGCCCCGATAGGGGGTAATTCACCCCTCCACTTT
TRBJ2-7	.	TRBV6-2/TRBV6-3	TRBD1	CASSKSGTGGYEQYF	TGTGCCAGCAGTAAATCCGGGACAGGGGGCTACGAGCAGTACTTC
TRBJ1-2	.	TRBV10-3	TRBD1	CAISEGGTVYGYTF	TGTGCCATCAGTGAGGGAGGGACAGTCTATGGCTACACCTTC
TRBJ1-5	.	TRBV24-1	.	CATPLGYSNQPQHF	TGTGCCACCCCCCTCGGGTATAGCAATCAGCCCCAGCATTTT
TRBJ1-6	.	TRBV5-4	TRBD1	CASSLSPAGGPSPLHF	TGTGCCAGCAGCTTGTCTCCGGCAGGGGGCCCCTCACCCCTCCACTTT
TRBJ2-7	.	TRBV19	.	CASSNGGPSYEQYF	TGTGCCAGTAGTAATGGCGGGCCCTCCTACGAGCAGTACTTC
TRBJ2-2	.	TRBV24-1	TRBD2	CATQVSGGNTGELFF	TGTGCCACCCAAGTTAGCGGGGGGAACACCGGGGAGCTGTTTTTT